The rows below give T cell receptor beta chains drawn from one sample of a study of T cell responses to AZD1222 COVID-19 vaccine. Sequencing used immunoSEQ multiplex PCR; TCRdb keeps in-frame clones, though not all of them. Here the sample spans more than 100,000 clones, over 85% being singletons. Source: peripheral blood, taken on day 0 of AZD1222 vaccination. Source of these receptors: an adult in good health. CDR3s include the opening cysteine and the closing phenylalanine or tryptophan. Each record gives: V gene, J gene, clone size, D gene, CDR3 DNA, CDR3 protein. A D gene is named only where the DNA matches it firmly. Part of the rows lack a size; the others show once, few, many or a class for expanded clones.

TRBV9	TRBJ2-1	NA	NA	TGTGCCAGCAGCCCCGGGGAGGGGGGGGTTAGAAGTGAGCAGTTCTTC	CASSPGEGGVRSEQFF
TRBV15	TRBJ1-2	NA	NA	TGTGCCACCAGCAGAGATGGGCAGACGTTCTATGGCTACACCTTC	CATSRDGQTFYGYTF
TRBV5-1	TRBJ1-6	NA	NA	TGCGCCAGCAGCTCGGGGGTACATAATTCACCCCTCCACTTT	CASSSGVHNSPLHF
TRBV7-9	TRBJ1-4	NA	NA	TGTGCCAGCAGCTTAGAGGCCGACAATGAAAAACTGTTTTTT	CASSLEADNEKLFF
TRBV7-9	TRBJ1-3	NA	NA	TGTGCCAGCAGCTTAGATGCTAGGAGCTCTGGAAACACCATATATTTT	CASSLDARSSGNTIYF
TRBV19	TRBJ2-1	NA	NA	TGTGCCAGTGGCGACAACTACAATGAGCAGTTCTTC	CASGDNYNEQFF
TRBV15	TRBJ1-6	NA	TRBD1	TGTGCCACCAGCACGTACGGACAGGCATCACCCCTCCACTTT	CATSTYGQASPLHF
TRBV28	TRBJ2-7	NA	NA	TGTGCCAGCAGTGGACTAAGGACTTCTACCTACGAGCAGTACTTC	CASSGLRTSTYEQYF
TRBV5-1	TRBJ2-3	NA	NA	TGCGCCAGCAGCTTCGGCGCACTTGGCACAGATACGCAGTATTTT	CASSFGALGTDTQYF
TRBV6-1	TRBJ2-7	NA	TRBD1	TGTGCCAGCAGTGAATCCCAGACAGGGGGTTACGAGCAGTACTTC	CASSESQTGGYEQYF
TRBV10-2	TRBJ1-1	NA	TRBD1	TGCGCCAGCAGTTTCTCGGGACAGGGCTTCACTGAAGCTTTCTTT	CASSFSGQGFTEAFF
TRBV3-1/TRBV3-2	TRBJ2-1	NA	TRBD2	TGTGCCAGCACCCGGGGCCCTAGACTAGCGGACTACAATGAGCAGTTCTTC	CASTRGPRLADYNEQFF
TRBV5-1	TRBJ2-7	NA	NA	TGCGCCAGCGGATCAGGGGCAAGCTCCTACGAGCAGTACTTC	CASGSGASSYEQYF
TRBV9	TRBJ2-3	once	TRBD2	TGTGCCAGCAGCGTAGCTAGCGGGGGGAGCACAGATACGCAGTATTTT	CASSVASGGSTDTQYF
TRBV11-3	TRBJ1-6	NA	NA	TGTGCCAGCAGCTTACTACGAAATTCACCCCTCCACTTT	CASSLLRNSPLHF
TRBV5-1	TRBJ1-2	NA	NA	TGCGCCAGCAGCTTGGGGCAGGGGAGCTATGGCTACACCTTC	CASSLGQGSYGYTF
TRBV5-1	TRBJ2-7	NA	NA	TGCGCCAGCAGCTTGCCTTCTTACGAGCAGTACTTC	CASSLPSYEQYF
TRBV4-2	TRBJ1-2	NA	TRBD1	TGTGCCAGCAGCCGAGGGGGACAGCCGTATGGCTACACCTTC	CASSRGGQPYGYTF
TRBV19	TRBJ1-1	NA	TRBD1	TGTGCCAGTAGCACGGGACAGGGGGCAACTGAAGCTTTCTTT	CASSTGQGATEAFF
TRBV24-1	TRBJ2-7	NA	TRBD2	TGTGCCACCAGTGATAGGACTAGCGACTCCTACGAGCAGTACTTC	CATSDRTSDSYEQYF
TRBV5-3	TRBJ1-1	few	NA	TGTGCCAGAAGCTCCCCGGACCTGGAGGGAAGGATCACTGAAGCTTTCTTT	CARSSPDLEGRITEAFF
TRBV19	TRBJ2-1	NA	NA	TGTGCCAGTAGTATAGGCCTAGGAGGCAGCTCCTACAATGAGCAGTTCTTC	CASSIGLGGSSYNEQFF
TRBV12-3/TRBV12-4	TRBJ1-2	NA	NA	TGTGCCAGCAGTTTGGGGGGGCGCAGGGGCTACACCTTC	CASSLGGRRGYTF
TRBV9	TRBJ2-1	NA	TRBD2	TGTGCCAGCAGCTTTATGCCAGCGGGAGGGATGGTGGGTGAGCAGTTCTTC	CASSFMPAGGMVGEQFF
TRBV12-3/TRBV12-4	TRBJ2-7	NA	NA	TGTGCCAGCAGGAGAGACACCACCTACGAGCAGTACTTC	CASRRDTTYEQYF
TRBV19	TRBJ2-1	NA	TRBD2	TGTGCCAGTATTGGGTGGCTAGCGGGGGACAATGAGCAGTTCTTC	CASIGWLAGDNEQFF
TRBV7-8	TRBJ2-3	NA	TRBD2	TGTGCCAGCAGCTTTTCACTAGCGGGGCGGTCAGATACGCAGTATTTT	CASSFSLAGRSDTQYF
TRBV9	TRBJ2-3	NA	TRBD2	TGTGCCAGCAGCCCGTATAGCGGGGGGGCCGCAGATACGCAGTATTTT	CASSPYSGGAADTQYF
TRBV7-8	TRBJ1-5	few	TRBD1	TGTGCCAGCAGCCCTAGGGACAGTAGCAATCAGCCCCAGCATTTT	CASSPRDSSNQPQHF
TRBV6-6	TRBJ1-5	NA	NA	TGTGCCAGCAGTTACGGCAATCAGCCCCAGCATTTT	CASSYGNQPQHF
TRBV27	TRBJ1-5	NA	NA	TGTGCCAGCAGTTTATCCGGGAGCATCGGGTATAGCAATCAGCCCCAGCATTTT	CASSLSGSIGYSNQPQHF
TRBV19	TRBJ2-2	NA	NA	TGTGCCAGTAGTATTACGGCAGGGAACACCGGGGAGCTGTTTTTT	CASSITAGNTGELFF
TRBV11-3	TRBJ1-1	NA	NA	TGTGCCAGCAGCACTGGGACCACGGAAGGTACTGAAGCTTTCTTT	CASSTGTTEGTEAFF
TRBV6-5	TRBJ2-2	NA	TRBD2	TGTGCCAGCAGTTACGAGGCGGGAGGGAACACCGGGGAGCTGTTTTTT	CASSYEAGGNTGELFF
TRBV29-1	TRBJ2-3	NA	NA	TGCAGCGTTGACCCCAACACAGATACGCAGTATTTT	CSVDPNTDTQYF
TRBV6-5	TRBJ1-6	once	NA	TGTGCCAGCAGGGACTACAACAACAGGGTCATGCCCCTCCACTTT	CASRDYNNRVMPLHF
TRBV5-4	TRBJ1-4	once	NA	TGTGCCAGCAGCTTGGCGGGGGTCCGTGAAAAACTGTTTTTT	CASSLAGVREKLFF